Listed here is a single TCR beta chain. Its antigen is currently unknown. These data come from a study of cytomegalovirus exposure and HLA in healthy donors. Findings and caveats of the study: Cytomegalovirus association was assigned to about 150 TCR beta chains.

This CDR3 contains 16 residues. CDR1 and CDR2 from the germline V gene are SGHTA and FQGTGA. J was trimmed by 4 bases and V by 2 bases; bases with no gene match: 8. Method: immunoSEQ multiplex PCR; TCRdb's copy keeps in-frame clones and lacks some. This table holds roughly 120,000 clones, about 88% found once. This TCR derives from a woman in her late teens or twenties in good health and CMV-seronegative. Source material: PBMCs. The chain links TRBV7-3 to TRBJ2-5; 9 bases are a match to TRBD1. Here the CDR3 reads CASSLGDRVSGETQYF. CDR3 DNA sequence: TGTGCCAGCAGCTTAGGGGACAGGGTATCCGGAGAGACCCAGTACTTC.